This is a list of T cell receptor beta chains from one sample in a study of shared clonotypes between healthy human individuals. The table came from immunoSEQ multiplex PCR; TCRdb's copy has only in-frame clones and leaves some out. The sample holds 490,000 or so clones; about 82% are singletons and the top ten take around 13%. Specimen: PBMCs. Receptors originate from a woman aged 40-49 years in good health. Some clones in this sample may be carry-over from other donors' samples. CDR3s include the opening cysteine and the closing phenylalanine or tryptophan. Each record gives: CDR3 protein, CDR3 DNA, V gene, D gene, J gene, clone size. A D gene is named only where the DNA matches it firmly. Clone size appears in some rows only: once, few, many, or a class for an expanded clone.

CDR3 protein: CASSFMGEPLSDTQYF; CDR3 DNA: TGTGCCAGCAGCTTCATGGGAGAACCCCTCTCCGATACGCAGTATTTT; V gene: TRBV13; D gene: -; J gene: TRBJ2-3; clone size: many
CDR3 protein: CASSSRVAGAGELFF; CDR3 DNA: TGTGCCAGCAGTTCAAGGGTAGCGGGGGCCGGGGAGCTGTTTTTT; V gene: TRBV28; D gene: TRBD2; J gene: TRBJ2-2; clone size: -
CDR3 protein: CASSLSGNTIYF; CDR3 DNA: TGTGCCAGCAGTTTGTCTGGAAACACCATATATTTT; V gene: TRBV28; D gene: -; J gene: TRBJ1-3; clone size: once
CDR3 protein: CASSSRVNRGGYEQYF; CDR3 DNA: TGTGCCAGCAGCTCCCGAGTAAACAGGGGCGGCTACGAGCAGTACTTC; V gene: TRBV7-8; D gene: TRBD1; J gene: TRBJ2-7; clone size: once
CDR3 protein: CASSVGLLGPQHF; CDR3 DNA: TGTGCCAGCAGCGTGGGCCTACTGGGGCCCCAGCACTTT; V gene: TRBV5-6; D gene: -; J gene: TRBJ1-5; clone size: few
CDR3 protein: CASSFYREGQPQHF; CDR3 DNA: TGTGCCAGCAGCTTCTACAGGGAGGGTCAGCCCCAGCATTTT; V gene: TRBV7-9; D gene: -; J gene: TRBJ1-5; clone size: once
CDR3 protein: CASSYSGGEQYF; CDR3 DNA: TGTGCCAGCAGTTACTCAGGGGGGGAGCAGTACTTC; V gene: TRBV6-5; D gene: -; J gene: TRBJ2-7; clone size: -
CDR3 protein: CAWSVSPSSGNQPQHF; CDR3 DNA: TGTGCCTGGAGTGTTTCTCCATCCTCGGGCAATCAGCCCCAGCATTTT; V gene: TRBV30; D gene: -; J gene: TRBJ1-5; clone size: -
CDR3 protein: CASSTNSYGYTF; CDR3 DNA: TGTGCCAGCAGCACCAACAGCTATGGCTACACCTTC; V gene: TRBV7-9; D gene: -; J gene: TRBJ1-2; clone size: few
CDR3 protein: CASSESGTGLYNEQFF; CDR3 DNA: TGTGCCAGCAGTGAAAGCGGGACAGGGCTCTACAATGAGCAGTTCTTC; V gene: TRBV2; D gene: TRBD1; J gene: TRBJ2-1; clone size: few
CDR3 protein: CASSETYEQYF; CDR3 DNA: TGTGCCAGCAGTGAGACCTACGAGCAGTACTTC; V gene: TRBV6-1; D gene: -; J gene: TRBJ2-7; clone size: -
CDR3 protein: CASSGSRSTEAFF; CDR3 DNA: TGTGCCAGCTCCGGGTCCCGGAGCACTGAAGCTTTCTTT; V gene: TRBV18; D gene: -; J gene: TRBJ1-1; clone size: -
CDR3 protein: CASSYAGLAGPYEQYF; CDR3 DNA: TGTGCCAGCAGTTACGCTGGACTAGCGGGTCCTTACGAGCAGTACTTC; V gene: TRBV6-5; D gene: TRBD2; J gene: TRBJ2-7; clone size: -
CDR3 protein: CASSLPHSNQPQHF; CDR3 DNA: TGTGCCAGCAGTTTACCTCATAGCAATCAGCCCCAGCATTTT; V gene: TRBV28; D gene: -; J gene: TRBJ1-5; clone size: -
CDR3 protein: CASSSRTANYGYTF; CDR3 DNA: TGTGCCAGTAGTTCCCGGACAGCTAACTATGGCTACACCTTC; V gene: TRBV19; D gene: -; J gene: TRBJ1-2; clone size: many
CDR3 protein: CASRQGANYGYTF; CDR3 DNA: TGTGCCAGCAGACAGGGAGCTAACTATGGCTACACCTTC; V gene: TRBV6-5; D gene: -; J gene: TRBJ1-2; clone size: -
CDR3 protein: CASSLQASGNYEQYF; CDR3 DNA: TGTGCCAGCAGCTTACAGGCTAGCGGAAACTACGAGCAGTACTTC; V gene: TRBV7-2; D gene: TRBD2; J gene: TRBJ2-7; clone size: few
CDR3 protein: CAWRWGRVEAFF; CDR3 DNA: TGTGCCTGGAGATGGGGCAGAGTTGAAGCTTTCTTT; V gene: TRBV30; D gene: -; J gene: TRBJ1-1; clone size: -
CDR3 protein: CASSPTWSSYEQYF; CDR3 DNA: TGTGCCAGCTCACCCACTTGGAGCTCCTACGAGCAGTACTTC; V gene: TRBV18; D gene: -; J gene: TRBJ2-7; clone size: few
CDR3 protein: CASSSGTGGNQPQHF; CDR3 DNA: TGTGCCAGCAGTTCAGGGACAGGGGGGAATCAGCCCCAGCATTTT; V gene: TRBV27; D gene: TRBD1; J gene: TRBJ1-5; clone size: once
CDR3 protein: CASRAPGQGREKLFF; CDR3 DNA: TGTGCCAGCAGAGCTCCGGGACAGGGGCGCGAAAAACTGTTTTTT; V gene: TRBV27; D gene: TRBD1; J gene: TRBJ1-4; clone size: -
CDR3 protein: CASSASGSQETQYF; CDR3 DNA: TGTGCCAGCAGCGCCTCCGGGAGCCAAGAGACCCAGTACTTC; V gene: TRBV11-3; D gene: -; J gene: TRBJ2-5; clone size: few
CDR3 protein: CAWRSLLGVVESTEAFF; CDR3 DNA: TGCGCCTGGAGGTCCCTCTTAGGGGTTGTGGAGTCCACTGAAGCTTTCTTT; V gene: TRBV30; D gene: -; J gene: TRBJ1-1; clone size: -
CDR3 protein: CASSEQGLAGFPFF; CDR3 DNA: TGTGCCAGCAGTGAACAGGGACTAGCGGGATTTCCGTTCTTC; V gene: TRBV2; D gene: TRBD2; J gene: TRBJ2-1; clone size: once
CDR3 protein: CASSGDLNTGELFF; CDR3 DNA: TGTGCCAGCAGTGGGGACTTAAACACCGGGGAGCTGTTTTTT; V gene: TRBV6-1; D gene: -; J gene: TRBJ2-2; clone size: -
CDR3 protein: CASSPGGANNEKLFF; CDR3 DNA: TGTGCCAGCAGCCCCGGGGGGGCCAACAATGAAAAACTGTTTTTT; V gene: TRBV5-4; D gene: -; J gene: TRBJ1-4; clone size: once
CDR3 protein: CASSLDGGSRTGELFF; CDR3 DNA: TGCGCCAGCAGCTTGGACGGGGGCTCCCGCACCGGGGAGCTGTTTTTT; V gene: TRBV5-1; D gene: -; J gene: TRBJ2-2; clone size: -
CDR3 protein: CASSLLTGIGYGYTF; CDR3 DNA: TGTGCCAGCAGTTTATTGACAGGGATAGGCTATGGCTACACCTTC; V gene: TRBV27; D gene: TRBD1; J gene: TRBJ1-2; clone size: -